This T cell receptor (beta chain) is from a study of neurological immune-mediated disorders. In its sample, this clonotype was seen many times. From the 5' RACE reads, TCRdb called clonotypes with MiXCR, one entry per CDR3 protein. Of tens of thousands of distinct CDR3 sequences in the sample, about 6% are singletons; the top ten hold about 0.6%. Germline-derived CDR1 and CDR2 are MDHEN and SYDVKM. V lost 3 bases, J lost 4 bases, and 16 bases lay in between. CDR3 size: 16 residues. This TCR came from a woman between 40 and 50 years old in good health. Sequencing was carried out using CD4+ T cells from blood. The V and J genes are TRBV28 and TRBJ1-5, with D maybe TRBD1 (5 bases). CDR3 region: CASSFGVGVGNQPQHF. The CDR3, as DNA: TGTGCCAGCAGTTTCGGGGTGGGGGTTGGGAATCAGCCCCAGCATTTT.